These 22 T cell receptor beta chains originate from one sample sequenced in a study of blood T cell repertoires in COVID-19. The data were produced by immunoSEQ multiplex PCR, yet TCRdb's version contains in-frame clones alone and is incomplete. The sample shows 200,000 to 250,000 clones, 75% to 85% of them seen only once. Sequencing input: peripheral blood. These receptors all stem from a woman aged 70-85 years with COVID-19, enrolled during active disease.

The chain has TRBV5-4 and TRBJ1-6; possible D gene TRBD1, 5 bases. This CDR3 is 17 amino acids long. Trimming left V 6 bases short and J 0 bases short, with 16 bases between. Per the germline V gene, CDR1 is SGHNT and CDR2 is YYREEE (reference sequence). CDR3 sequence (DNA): TGTGCCAGCACCGCAAAGCGGGGGGGCTCCTATAATTCACCCCTCCACTTT. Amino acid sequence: CASTAKRGGSYNSPLHF.

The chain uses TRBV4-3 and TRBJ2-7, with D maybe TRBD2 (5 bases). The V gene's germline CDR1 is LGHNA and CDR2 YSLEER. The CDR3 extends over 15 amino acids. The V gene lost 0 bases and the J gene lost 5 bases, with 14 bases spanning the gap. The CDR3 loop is CASSQELGRRDEQYF. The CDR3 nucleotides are TGCGCCAGCAGCCAAGAACTGGGCAGGCGGGACGAGCAGTACTTC.

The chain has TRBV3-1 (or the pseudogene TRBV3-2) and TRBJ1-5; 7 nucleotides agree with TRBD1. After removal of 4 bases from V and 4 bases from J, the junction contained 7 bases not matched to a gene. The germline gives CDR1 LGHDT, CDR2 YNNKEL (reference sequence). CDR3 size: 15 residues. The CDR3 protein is CASSLRGGPNQPQHF. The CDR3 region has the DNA TGTGCCAGCAGCCTTCGAGGGGGCCCTAATCAGCCCCAGCATTTT.

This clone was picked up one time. The chain's CDR3 is CSGQPRGERGYNEQFF. The CDR3 DNA is TGCAGCGGTCAGCCCCGTGGGGAGCGGGGTTACAATGAGCAGTTCTTC. The chain has TRBV29-1 and TRBJ2-1; 7 nucleotides agree with TRBD2. V shed 7 bases, J shed 4 bases, and the junction held 16 bases outside the gene matches. The length of the CDR3 is 16 residues. Germline CDR1 and CDR2: SQVTM and ANQGSEA.

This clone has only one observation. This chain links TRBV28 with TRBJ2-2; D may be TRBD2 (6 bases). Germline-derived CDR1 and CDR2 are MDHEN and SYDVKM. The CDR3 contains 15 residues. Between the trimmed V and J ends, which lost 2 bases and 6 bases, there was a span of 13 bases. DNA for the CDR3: TGTGCCAGCAGTTTAGGCGGGGAAAGCTCCGGGGAGCTGTTTTTT. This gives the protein CASSLGGESSGELFF.

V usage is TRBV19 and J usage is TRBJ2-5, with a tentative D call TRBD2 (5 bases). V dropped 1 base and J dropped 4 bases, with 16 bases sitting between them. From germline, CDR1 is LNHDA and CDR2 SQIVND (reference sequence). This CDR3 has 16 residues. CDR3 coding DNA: TGTGCCAGTAGTATAGCGAGGTGGGAACGGGGAGAGACCCAGTACTTC. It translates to CASSIARWERGETQYF.

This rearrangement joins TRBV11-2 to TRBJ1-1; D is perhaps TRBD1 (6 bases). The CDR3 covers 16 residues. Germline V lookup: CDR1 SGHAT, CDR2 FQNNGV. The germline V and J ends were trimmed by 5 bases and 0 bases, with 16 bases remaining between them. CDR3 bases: TGTGCCAGCAGCCTTTACAGGGTGGGGATGAACACTGAAGCTTTCTTT. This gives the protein CASSLYRVGMNTEAFF.

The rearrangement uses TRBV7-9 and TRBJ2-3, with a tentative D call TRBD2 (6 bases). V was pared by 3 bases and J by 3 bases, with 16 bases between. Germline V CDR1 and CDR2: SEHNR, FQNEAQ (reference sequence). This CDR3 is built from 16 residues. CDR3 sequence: CASSLRGRGITDTQYF. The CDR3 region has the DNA TGTGCCAGCAGCTTGAGGGGCCGGGGGATAACAGATACGCAGTATTTT. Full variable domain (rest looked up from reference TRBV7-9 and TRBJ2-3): DTGVSQNPRHKITKRGQNVTFRCDPISEHNRLYWYRQTLGQGPEFLTYFQNEAQLEKSRLLSDRFSAERPKGSFSTLEIQRTEQGDSAMYLCASSLRGRGITDTQYFGPGTRLTVL.

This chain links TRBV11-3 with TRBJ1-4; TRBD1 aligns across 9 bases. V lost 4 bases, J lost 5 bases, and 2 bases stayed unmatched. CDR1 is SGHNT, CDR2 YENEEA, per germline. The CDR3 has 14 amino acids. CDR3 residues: CASSSGTGNEKLFF. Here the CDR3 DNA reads TGTGCCAGCAGCTCCGGGACAGGGAATGAAAAACTGTTTTTT.

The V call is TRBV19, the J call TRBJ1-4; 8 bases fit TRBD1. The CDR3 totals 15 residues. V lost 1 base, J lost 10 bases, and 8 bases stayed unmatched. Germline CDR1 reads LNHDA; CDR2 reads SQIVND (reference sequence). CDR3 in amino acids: CASSIVGQGARKLFF. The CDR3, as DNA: TGTGCCAGTAGTATAGTGGGGCAGGGGGCGCGAAAACTGTTTTTT.

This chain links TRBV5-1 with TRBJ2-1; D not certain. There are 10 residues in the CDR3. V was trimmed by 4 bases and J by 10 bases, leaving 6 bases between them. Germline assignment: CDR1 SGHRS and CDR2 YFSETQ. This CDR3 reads CASSLLEQFF. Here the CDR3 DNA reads TGCGCCAGCAGCCTTTTAGAGCAGTTCTTC.

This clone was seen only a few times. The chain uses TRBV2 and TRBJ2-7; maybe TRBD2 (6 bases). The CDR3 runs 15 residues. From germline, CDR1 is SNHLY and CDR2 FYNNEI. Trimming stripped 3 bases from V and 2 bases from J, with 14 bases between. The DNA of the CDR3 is TGTGCCAGCAGTGAGGGAGTAGCGGATGCCTACGAGCAGTACTTC. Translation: CASSEGVADAYEQYF. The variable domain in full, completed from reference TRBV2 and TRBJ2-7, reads EPEVTQTPSHQVTQMGQEVILRCVPISNHLYFYWYRQILGQKVEFLVSFYNNEISEKSEIFDDQFSVERPDGSNFTLKIRSTKLEDSAMYFCASSEGVADAYEQYFGPGTRLTVT.

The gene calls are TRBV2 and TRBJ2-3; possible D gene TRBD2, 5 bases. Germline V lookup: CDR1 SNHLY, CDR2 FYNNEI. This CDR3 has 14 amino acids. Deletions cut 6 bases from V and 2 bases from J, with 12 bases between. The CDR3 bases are TGTGCCAGCAGGCGAGCGGAGTACACAGATACGCAGTATTTT. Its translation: CASRRAEYTDTQYF.

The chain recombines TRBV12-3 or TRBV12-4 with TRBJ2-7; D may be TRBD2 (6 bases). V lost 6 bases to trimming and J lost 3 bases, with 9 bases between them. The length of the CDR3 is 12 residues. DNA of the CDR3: TGTGCCAGCAGCAGACTAGTCTACGAGCAGTACTTC. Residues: CASSRLVYEQYF.

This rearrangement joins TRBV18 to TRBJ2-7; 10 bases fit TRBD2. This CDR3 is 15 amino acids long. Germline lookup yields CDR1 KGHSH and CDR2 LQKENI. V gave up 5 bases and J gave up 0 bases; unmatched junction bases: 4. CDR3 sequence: CASSSGLAASYEQYF. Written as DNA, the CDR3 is TGTGCCAGCTCATCTGGACTAGCGGCCTCCTACGAGCAGTACTTC.

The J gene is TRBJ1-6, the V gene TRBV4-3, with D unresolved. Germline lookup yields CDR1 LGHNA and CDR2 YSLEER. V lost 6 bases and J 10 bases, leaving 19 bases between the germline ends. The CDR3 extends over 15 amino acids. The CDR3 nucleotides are TGCGCCAGCAGGCCCGTGCACAGATCAACATCACCCCTCCACTTT. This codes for CASRPVHRSTSPLHF.

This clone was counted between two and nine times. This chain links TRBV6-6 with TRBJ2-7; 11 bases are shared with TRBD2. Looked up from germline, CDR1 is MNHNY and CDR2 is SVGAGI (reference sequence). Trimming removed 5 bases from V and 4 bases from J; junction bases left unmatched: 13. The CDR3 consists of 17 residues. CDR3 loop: CASSRRVLAGGPYEQYF. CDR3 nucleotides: TGTGCCAGCAGTCGGCGCGTTCTAGCGGGGGGCCCTTACGAGCAGTACTTC.

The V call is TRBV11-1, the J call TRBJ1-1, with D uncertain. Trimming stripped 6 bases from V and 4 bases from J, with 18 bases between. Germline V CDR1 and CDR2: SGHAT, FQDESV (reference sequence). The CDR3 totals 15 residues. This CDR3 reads CASSPFPRAPTEAFF. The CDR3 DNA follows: TGTGCCAGCAGTCCCTTCCCTCGAGCCCCCACTGAAGCTTTCTTT.

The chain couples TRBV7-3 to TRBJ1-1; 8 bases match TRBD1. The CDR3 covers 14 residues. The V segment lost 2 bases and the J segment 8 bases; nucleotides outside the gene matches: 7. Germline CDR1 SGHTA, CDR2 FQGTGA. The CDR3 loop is CASSLQPGGLEAFF. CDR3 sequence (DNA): TGTGCCAGCAGCTTACAACCAGGGGGCCTAGAAGCTTTCTTT.

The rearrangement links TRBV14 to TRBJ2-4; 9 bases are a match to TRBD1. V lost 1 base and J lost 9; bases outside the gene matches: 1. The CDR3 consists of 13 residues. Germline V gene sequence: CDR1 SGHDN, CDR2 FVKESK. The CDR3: CASSQGTGAIQYF. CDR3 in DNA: TGTGCCAGCAGCCAAGGGACAGGGGCCATTCAGTACTTC.

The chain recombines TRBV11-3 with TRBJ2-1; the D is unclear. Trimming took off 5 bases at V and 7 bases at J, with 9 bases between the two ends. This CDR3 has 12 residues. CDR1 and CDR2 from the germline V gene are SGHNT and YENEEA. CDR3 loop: CASSPPLNEQFF. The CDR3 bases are TGTGCCAGCAGCCCCCCCCTAAATGAGCAGTTCTTC. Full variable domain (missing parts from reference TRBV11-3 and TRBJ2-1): EAGVVQSPRYKIIEKKQPVAFWCNPISGHNTLYWYLQNLGQGPELLIRYENEEAVDDSQLPKDRFSAERLKGVDSTLKIQPAELGDSAVYLCASSPPLNEQFFGPGTRLTVL.

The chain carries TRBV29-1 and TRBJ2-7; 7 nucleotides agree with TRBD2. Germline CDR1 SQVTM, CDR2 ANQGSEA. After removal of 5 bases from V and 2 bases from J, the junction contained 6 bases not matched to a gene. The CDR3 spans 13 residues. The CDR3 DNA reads TGCAGCGTTCATGATCGGGGGGCCTACGAGCAGTACTTC. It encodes CSVHDRGAYEQYF.